This is a list of T cell receptor beta chains from one sample in a study of Ad26.COV2.S vaccination and SARS-CoV-2 variants. TCRdb's table, derived via immunoSEQ multiplex PCR, lists solely in-frame clones and lacks some. The sample has fewer than 400,000 clones, about 88% seen once. Sequencing used peripheral blood, obtained in a trial of Ad26.COV2.S vaccine versus placebo. All receptors come from a person between 18 and 65 years old who received the Ad26.COV2.S COVID-19 vaccine or a placebo. Each CDR3 is given with its conserved first and last residue. Fields, in order: D gene, V gene, J gene, clone size, CDR3 DNA, CDR3 protein. A D gene is named only where the DNA matches it firmly. Clone size is given for some rows only: seen once, a few or many times, or a class if the clone is expanded.

>TRBD2|TRBV11-3|TRBJ2-2|.
TGTGCCAGCATACTAGCGTTGAACACCGGGGAGCTGTTTTTT
CASILALNTGELFF
>.|TRBV28|TRBJ1-5|once
TGTGCCAGCAATCCCCACCTCCCATCCCGGGACAACAATCAGCCCCAGCATTTT
CASNPHLPSRDNNQPQHF
>TRBD2|TRBV4-3|TRBJ2-1|.
TGCGCCAGCAGCCAAGATCGGCAGCGGGAGAGCTACAATGAGCAGTTCTTC
CASSQDRQRESYNEQFF
>TRBD2|TRBV6-5|TRBJ2-1|.
TGTGCCAGCAGTAGGACTAGCGGGAAGTACAATGAGCAGTTCTTC
CASSRTSGKYNEQFF
>.|TRBV6-5|TRBJ1-3|.
TGTGCCAGCAGTACTGGTCCCCGCTCTGGAAACACCATATATTTT
CASSTGPRSGNTIYF
>TRBD1|TRBV11-2|TRBJ1-4|.
TGTGCCAGCAGCCTGGGACAGGGGGCAGGTGAAAAACTGTTTTTT
CASSLGQGAGEKLFF
>.|TRBV3-1/TRBV3-2|TRBJ2-1|.
TGTGCCAGCAGCCAAGGCCCAGTCTCAAGGCAGTTCTTC
CASSQGPVSRQFF
>.|TRBV11-3|TRBJ2-1|.
TGTGCCAGCAGCCCTCTAGCGCGCGGATACAATGAGCAGTTCTTC
CASSPLARGYNEQFF
>.|TRBV25-1|TRBJ2-3|.
TGTGCCAGCAGTGAAGGGCTCTCATCCACAGATACGCAGTATTTT
CASSEGLSSTDTQYF
>TRBD1|TRBV7-9|TRBJ2-1|.
TGTGCCAGCAGCTTAAAGTGGCCAGGGGGCCCTTCGCCGGCTGGTGAGCAGTTCTTC
CASSLKWPGGPSPAGEQFF
>TRBD1|TRBV9|TRBJ1-1|.
TGTGCCAGCAGCGTAGGGAACAGGGGGGGAACTGAAGCTTTCTTT
CASSVGNRGGTEAFF
>TRBD1|TRBV6-2/TRBV6-3|TRBJ2-7|.
TGTGCCAGCAGTTCCCCCGGGACAGGGTACGAGCAGTACTTC
CASSSPGTGYEQYF
>TRBD2|TRBV11-2|TRBJ2-7|.
TGTGCCAGCAGCTGGACTAGCGGGGCCTACGAGCAGTACTTC
CASSWTSGAYEQYF
>.|TRBV11-2|TRBJ2-7|.
TGTGCCAGCAGCTTAGATTTCCCATACGGTGAGCAGTACTTC
CASSLDFPYGEQYF
>.|TRBV11-2|TRBJ2-2|few
TGTGCCAGCAGCCTACAGGGTTTGGGGCTGTTTTTT
CASSLQGLGLFF
>.|TRBV9|TRBJ1-2|.
TGTGCCAGCAGCGTAACAGGGATCGACTATGGCTACACCTTC
CASSVTGIDYGYTF
>TRBD2|TRBV5-5|TRBJ2-1|.
TGTGCCAGCAGCTTGACTAGCGGGGAGAACTACAATGAGCAGTTCTTC
CASSLTSGENYNEQFF
>TRBD1|TRBV3-1/TRBV3-2|TRBJ1-4|.
TGTGCCAGCAGCCAAGATAGGGAGGACAGGGGCCGCAACCCTGCAACTAATGAAAAACTGTTTTTT
CASSQDREDRGRNPATNEKLFF
>.|TRBV28|TRBJ1-1|.
TGTGCCAGCAGGTGGGAGGGTGTGGCTTTCTTT
CASRWEGVAFF
>TRBD1|TRBV7-2|TRBJ1-4|.
TGTGCCAGCAGCCTCGGGACAGGAGGAGAAAAACTGTTTTTT
CASSLGTGGEKLFF
>TRBD1|TRBV6-5|TRBJ1-1|.
TGTGCCAGCAGTCCACAGGGGGCGAATCATGATGAAGCTTTCTTT
CASSPQGANHDEAFF
>TRBD1|TRBV5-1|TRBJ1-1|.
TGCGCCAGCAGGGTCTATAGGCAGGGGACAGTGAACACTGAAGCTTTCTTT
CASRVYRQGTVNTEAFF
>.|TRBV28|TRBJ1-5|.
TGTGCCAGCAGTGCGCAGACGGGCGATCAGCCCCAGCATTTT
CASSAQTGDQPQHF
>TRBD2|TRBV28|TRBJ2-7|.
TGTGCCAGCAGTTTAGCGGGAGGCAGGAACGAGCAGTACTTC
CASSLAGGRNEQYF